The 18 T cell receptor beta chains given below trace back to one sample, sequenced in a study of T cell repertoires in cytomegalovirus infection. These receptors' targets are unknown. In TCRdb, the reads were re-called with MiXCR into one record per CDR3 protein. The profile covers about 220,000 distinct CDR3 sequences, with about 38% appearing a single time and 55% to 60% taken by the ten largest. The sample in question was CD8+ T cells from cultured PBMCs, obtained from culture after CMV antigen stimulation. The receptors here all came from a human donor in good health (CMV status not recorded). Some clones in this sample may be carry-over from other donors' samples.

The sample holds a few counts of this clonotype. The V and J genes are TRBV7-2 and TRBJ2-1, with 12 bases lining up with TRBD2. Germline V lookup: CDR1 SGHTA, CDR2 FQGNSA. V gave up 7 bases and J gave up 6 bases; unmatched junction bases: 16. This CDR3 spans 18 amino acids. CDR3 amino acids: CASTIHVGLAGWSNEQFF. The CDR3 coding sequence is TGTGCCAGCACCATACACGTCGGACTAGCGGGGTGGAGCAATGAGCAGTTCTTC.

The rearrangement joins TRBV12-3 or TRBV12-4 to TRBJ2-5, with 7 nucleotides matching TRBD1. Unmatched junction bases numbered 6, after V lost 6 bases and J lost 5 bases. The CDR3 length is 13 residues. The CDR3 region has the DNA TGTGCCAGCAGAGAGACAGGGTTCGAGACCCAGTACTTC. Encoded protein: CASRETGFETQYF.

The chain recombines TRBV7-6 with TRBJ2-2, with D maybe TRBD2 (5 bases). From germline, CDR1 is SGHVS and CDR2 FNYEAQ. The CDR3 has 14 amino acids. The V end lost 7 bases, the J end lost 0 bases, and 9 bases lay between the germline ends. The CDR3 region has the DNA TGTGCCAGCATGGACTTCGCGAACACCGGGGAGCTGTTTTTT. Protein sequence: CASMDFANTGELFF.

This clonotype was detected a few times. The CDR3 spells CASTTPRERESYEQFF. As DNA, the CDR3 is TGTGCCAGCACCACGCCTAGGGAGCGGGAGAGTTACGAGCAGTTCTTC. The V and J genes are TRBV6-2 or TRBV6-3 and TRBJ2-1; the match to TRBD2 covers 8 bases. The germline V gene encodes CDR1 MNHEY and CDR2 SVGEGT. Losses at the gene ends were 7 bases for V and 10 bases for J; bases not matched to a gene: 18. There are 16 residues in the CDR3.

This clonotype was counted between two and nine times. V is TRBV28 and J is TRBJ2-7, with D tentatively TRBD2 (5 bases). The CDR3 spans 14 residues. Trimming pared 9 bases from V and 0 bases from J, leaving 15 bases between. Germline CDR1 reads MDHEN; CDR2 reads SYDVKM. The CDR3 loop is CASNRRSFSYEQYF. The CDR3 coding sequence is TGTGCCAGTAACCGGAGGTCCTTCTCCTACGAGCAGTACTTC.

The rearrangement links TRBV2 to TRBJ1-1, with D possibly matching TRBD1 (6 bases). The V gene's germline CDR1 is SNHLY and CDR2 FYNNEI. CDR3 length: 12 amino acids. V was clipped by 6 bases and J by 6 bases, with 11 bases between them. CDR3 in DNA: TGTGCCAGCAGGACAGGACTCCCTGAAGCTTTCTTT. Translating it yields CASRTGLPEAFF. Complete variable domain (other parts from reference TRBV2 and TRBJ1-1): EPEVTQTPSHQVTQMGQEVILRCVPISNHLYFYWYRQILGQKVEFLVSFYNNEISEKSEIFDDQFSVERPDGSNFTLKIRSTKLEDSAMYFCASRTGLPEAFFGQGTRLTVV.

This clonotype was recorded once. The chain joins TRBV10-3 to TRBJ2-3; 10 positions agree with TRBD2. With 10 bases clipped from V and 0 bases from J, the junction kept 4 bases outside the gene matches. The CDR3 consists of 14 residues. Germline V gene sequence: CDR1 ENHRY, CDR2 SYGVKD. The CDR3 coding sequence is TGTGCCACCCGAGCGGGAGGGAGCACAGATACGCAGTATTTT. It translates to CATRAGGSTDTQYF.

This clonotype was recorded a few times. The chain is built from TRBV6-1 and TRBJ2-2, with D tentatively TRBD2 (6 bases). CDR1 is MNHNS and CDR2 is SASEGT in the germline V gene. Trimming shortened V by 8 bases and J by 5 bases, and 15 bases separated the two germline ends. The CDR3 is 14 residues long. CDR3 in amino acids: CASFRLGETGELFF. The DNA for the CDR3 is TGTGCCAGCTTTCGACTAGGGGAAACCGGGGAGCTGTTTTTT.

This sequence joins TRBV19 and TRBJ1-1; 8 bases map to TRBD1. Looked up from germline, CDR1 is LNHDA and CDR2 is SQIVND (reference sequence). The CDR3 has 14 residues. Unmatched junction bases numbered 4, after V lost 3 bases and J lost 4 bases. As DNA, the CDR3 is TGTGCCAGTAGTATCGGACAGGGCGGCACTGAAGCTTTCTTT. Translation gives CASSIGQGGTEAFF.

Only a few counts were recorded for this clonotype. The rearrangement links TRBV5-6 to TRBJ2-1; D gene ambiguous. Trimming shortened V by 2 bases and J by 3 bases, and 9 bases separated the two germline ends. Per germline, CDR1 SGHDT and CDR2 YYEEEE. CDR3 length equals 14 residues. In DNA, the CDR3 is TGTGCCAGCAGCTTAGGCTCACGCTACAATGAGCAGTTCTTC. Translated, it gives CASSLGSRYNEQFF.

This sequence joins TRBV27 and TRBJ2-1; tentatively, D is TRBD2 (5 bases). Germline V gene data show CDR1 as MNHEY and CDR2 as SMNVEV (reference sequence). Trimming took 3 bases from V and 7 from J, leaving 10 bases between them. CDR3 size: 13 residues. In DNA form, the CDR3 reads TGTGCCAGCAGTTTGACTAACGGAAATGAGCAGTTCTTC. This encodes CASSLTNGNEQFF.

This chain uses TRBV27 with TRBJ1-5, with a tentative D call TRBD1 (6 bases). This CDR3 has 14 residues. The V gene lost 3 bases and the J gene lost 2 bases, with 8 bases spanning the gap. The germline V gene has CDR1 MNHEY and CDR2 SMNVEV (reference sequence). CDR3 loop: CASSFKGGNQPQHF. The CDR3 DNA is TGTGCCAGCAGTTTTAAGGGGGGCAATCAGCCCCAGCATTTT.

This chain links TRBV12-3 or TRBV12-4 with TRBJ1-1; D is perhaps TRBD1 (5 bases). This CDR3 is built from 14 residues. The V end lost 3 bases, the J end lost 4 bases, and 12 bases lay between the germline ends. CDR3 DNA: TGTGCCAGCAGTTTTTCAGGGAAGGGCACTGAAGCTTTCTTT. Its translation is CASSFSGKGTEAFF.

The chain combines TRBV6-1 with TRBJ1-2; D might be TRBD1 (5 bases). Trimming cost V 7 bases and J 5 bases, with 11 bases left between them. The germline V gene encodes CDR1 MNHNS and CDR2 SASEGT. There are 12 residues in the CDR3. CDR3 DNA sequence: TGTGCCAGCAAGATAGAGGGGTATGGCTACACCTTC. It codes for CASKIEGYGYTF.

This chain uses TRBV7-9 with TRBJ2-1; possible D gene TRBD1, 5 bases. Trimming left V 7 bases short and J 5 bases short, with 15 bases between. The CDR3 has 14 amino acids. In germline, CDR1 is SEHNR, CDR2 FQNEAQ (reference sequence). The CDR3 is CASTSPKGDNEQFF. CDR3 nucleotide sequence: TGTGCCAGCACCTCCCCCAAAGGGGACAATGAGCAGTTCTTC.

The chain links TRBV2 to TRBJ1-1; D gene unclear. Germline CDR1 reads SNHLY; CDR2 reads FYNNEI. This CDR3 contains 15 residues. V was trimmed by 3 bases and J by 1 base, leaving 12 bases between them. In DNA form, the CDR3 reads TGTGCCAGCAGTGACTCAGTCGGATGGAACACTGAAGCTTTCTTT. Protein product: CASSDSVGWNTEAFF.

V is TRBV29-1 and J is TRBJ1-2; maybe TRBD1 (5 bases). Germline V gene lookup returns CDR1 SQVTM and CDR2 ANQGSEA. The V gene lost 6 bases and the J gene lost 0 bases, with 11 bases spanning the gap. The CDR3 sequence is 13 residues long. The CDR3 spells CSVPLDTNYGYTF. The CDR3 nucleotides are TGCAGCGTACCATTGGACACTAACTATGGCTACACCTTC.

The chain is built from TRBV7-9 and TRBJ2-1; 10 bases are shared with TRBD2. The V segment lost 4 bases and the J segment 5 bases; nucleotides outside the gene matches: 14. Germline assignment: CDR1 SEHNR and CDR2 FQNEAQ (reference sequence). The CDR3 runs 18 residues. This CDR3 is CASSSSSFSGRVNNEQFF. The CDR3 region has the DNA TGTGCCAGCAGCTCCTCTTCCTTCAGCGGGAGGGTTAACAATGAGCAGTTCTTC.